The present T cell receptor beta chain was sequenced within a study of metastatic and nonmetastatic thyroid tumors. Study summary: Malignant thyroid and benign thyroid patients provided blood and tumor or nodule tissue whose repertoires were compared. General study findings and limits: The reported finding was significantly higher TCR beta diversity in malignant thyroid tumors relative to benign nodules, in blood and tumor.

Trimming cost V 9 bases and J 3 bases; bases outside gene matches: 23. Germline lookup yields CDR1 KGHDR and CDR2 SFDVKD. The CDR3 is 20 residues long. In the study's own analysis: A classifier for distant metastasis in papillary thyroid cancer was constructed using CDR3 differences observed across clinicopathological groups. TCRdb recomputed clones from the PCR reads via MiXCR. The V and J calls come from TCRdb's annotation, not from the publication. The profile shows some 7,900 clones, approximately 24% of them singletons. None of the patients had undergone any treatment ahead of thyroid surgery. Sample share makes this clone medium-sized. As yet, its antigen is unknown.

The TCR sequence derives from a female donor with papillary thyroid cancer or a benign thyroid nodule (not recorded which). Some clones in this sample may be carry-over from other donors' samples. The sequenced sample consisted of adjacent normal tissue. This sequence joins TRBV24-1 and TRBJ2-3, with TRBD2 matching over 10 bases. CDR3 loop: CATLSVSSDLLAGTTDTQYF. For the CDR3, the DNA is TGTGCCACCTTATCGGTCTCATCCGACCTACTAGCGGGGACGACAGATACGCAGTATTTT.